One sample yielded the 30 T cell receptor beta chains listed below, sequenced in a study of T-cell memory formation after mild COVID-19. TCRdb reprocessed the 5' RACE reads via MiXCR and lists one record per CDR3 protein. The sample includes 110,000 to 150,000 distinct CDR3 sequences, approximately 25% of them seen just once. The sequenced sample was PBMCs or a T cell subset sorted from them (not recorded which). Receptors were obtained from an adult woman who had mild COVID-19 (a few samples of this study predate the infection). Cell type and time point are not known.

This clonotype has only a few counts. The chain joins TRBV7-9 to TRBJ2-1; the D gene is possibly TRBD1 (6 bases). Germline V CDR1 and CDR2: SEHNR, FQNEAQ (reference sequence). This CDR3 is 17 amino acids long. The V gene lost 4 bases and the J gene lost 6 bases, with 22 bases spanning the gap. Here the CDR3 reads CASSSWEQGPGPNEQFF. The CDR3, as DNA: TGTGCCAGCAGCTCCTGGGAACAGGGACCAGGACCCAATGAGCAGTTCTTC.

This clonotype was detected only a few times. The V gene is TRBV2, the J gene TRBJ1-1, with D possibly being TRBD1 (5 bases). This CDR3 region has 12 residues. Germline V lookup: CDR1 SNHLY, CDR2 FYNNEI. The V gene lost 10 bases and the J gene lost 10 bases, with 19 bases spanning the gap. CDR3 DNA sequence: TGTGCCAAGCAAGGGGACTATGCTGGAGCTTTCTTT. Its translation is CAKQGDYAGAFF.

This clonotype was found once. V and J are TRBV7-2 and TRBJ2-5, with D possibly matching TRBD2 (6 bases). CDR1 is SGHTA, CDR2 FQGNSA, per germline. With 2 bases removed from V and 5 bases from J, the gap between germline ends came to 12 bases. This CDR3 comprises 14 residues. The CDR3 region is CASSLMVAGETQYF. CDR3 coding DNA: TGTGCCAGCAGCTTAATGGTGGCGGGGGAGACCCAGTACTTC. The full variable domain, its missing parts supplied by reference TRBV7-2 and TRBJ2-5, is GAGVSQSPSNKVTEKGKDVELRCDPISGHTALYWYRQSLGQGLEFLIYFQGNSAPDKSGLPSDRFSAERTGGSVSTLTIQRTQQEDSAVYLCASSLMVAGETQYFGPGTRLLVL.

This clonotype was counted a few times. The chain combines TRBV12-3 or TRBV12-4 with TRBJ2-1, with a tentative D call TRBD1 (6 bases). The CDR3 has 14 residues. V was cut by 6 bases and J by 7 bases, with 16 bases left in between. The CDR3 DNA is TGTGCCAGCAGCTTTACCGGGACAAGGAATGAGCAGTTCTTC. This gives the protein CASSFTGTRNEQFF.

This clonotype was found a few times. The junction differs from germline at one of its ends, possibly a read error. The CDR3 sequence is CASSHSAGSLQNF. DNA for the CDR3: TGCGCCAGCAGCCATTCTGCAGGGTCCCTCCAGAATTTT. This chain links TRBV4-1 with TRBJ1-5, with TRBD1 as a possible D gene (5 bases). The CDR3 extends over 13 amino acids. The germline V gene has CDR1 MGHRA and CDR2 YSYEKL.

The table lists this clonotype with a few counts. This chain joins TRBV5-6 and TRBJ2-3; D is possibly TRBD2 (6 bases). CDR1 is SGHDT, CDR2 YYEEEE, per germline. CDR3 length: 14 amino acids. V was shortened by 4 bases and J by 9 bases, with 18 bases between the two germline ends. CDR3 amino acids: CASSLTGEARTQYF. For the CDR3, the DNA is TGTGCCAGCAGCCTCACGGGGGAGGCACGAACGCAGTATTTT.

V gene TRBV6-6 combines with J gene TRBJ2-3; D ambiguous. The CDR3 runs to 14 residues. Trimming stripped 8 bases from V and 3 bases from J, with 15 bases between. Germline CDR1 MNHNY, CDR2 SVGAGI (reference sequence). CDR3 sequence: CASQDIPSTDTQYF. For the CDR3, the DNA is TGTGCCAGCCAAGACATTCCATCGACAGATACGCAGTATTTT.

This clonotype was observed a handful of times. This CDR3 is CASSLARAGGMDEQFF. For the CDR3, the DNA is TGTGCCAGCAGCTTAGCGCGGGCAGGGGGGATGGATGAGCAGTTCTTC. The chain joins TRBV7-9 to TRBJ2-1; TRBD1 might be the D (7 bases). The CDR3 contains 16 residues. Germline CDR1 SEHNR, CDR2 FQNEAQ (reference sequence). V lost 0 bases to trimming and J lost 8 bases, with 17 bases between them. The full variable domain, in which reference TRBV7-9 and TRBJ2-1 provide the parts outside the CDR3, is DTGVSQNPRHKITKRGQNVTFRCDPISEHNRLYWYRQTLGQGPEFLTYFQNEAQLEKSRLLSDRFSAERPKGSFSTLEIQRTEQGDSAMYLCASSLARAGGMDEQFFGPGTRLTVL.

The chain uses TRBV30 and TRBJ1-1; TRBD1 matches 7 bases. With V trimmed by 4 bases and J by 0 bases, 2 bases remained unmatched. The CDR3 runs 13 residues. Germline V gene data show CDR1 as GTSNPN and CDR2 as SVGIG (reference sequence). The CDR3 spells CAWTGGLNTEAFF. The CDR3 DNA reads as TGTGCCTGGACAGGGGGTTTGAACACTGAAGCTTTCTTT. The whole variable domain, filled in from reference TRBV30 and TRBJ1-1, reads SQTIHQWPATLVQPVGSPLSLECTVEGTSNPNLYWYRQAAGRGLQLLFYSVGIGQISSEVPQNLSASRPQDRQFILSSKKLLLSDSGFYLCAWTGGLNTEAFFGQGTRLTVV.

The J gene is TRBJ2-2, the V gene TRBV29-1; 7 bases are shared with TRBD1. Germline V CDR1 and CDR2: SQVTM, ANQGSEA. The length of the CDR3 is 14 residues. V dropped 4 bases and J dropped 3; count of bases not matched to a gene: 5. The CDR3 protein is CSVVGQGDTGELFF. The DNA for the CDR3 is TGCAGCGTTGTAGGGCAGGGGGACACCGGGGAGCTGTTTTTT.

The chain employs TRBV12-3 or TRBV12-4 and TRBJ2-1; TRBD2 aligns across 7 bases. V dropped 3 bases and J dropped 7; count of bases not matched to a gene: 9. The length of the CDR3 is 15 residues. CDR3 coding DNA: TGTGCCAGCAGTTTCGGCGGGAGTGGTGTAAATGAGCAGTTCTTC. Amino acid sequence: CASSFGGSGVNEQFF.

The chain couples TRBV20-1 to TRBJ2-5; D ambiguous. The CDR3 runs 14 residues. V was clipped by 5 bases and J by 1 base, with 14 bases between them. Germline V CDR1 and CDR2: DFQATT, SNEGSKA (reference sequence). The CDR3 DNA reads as TGCAGTGCTGACGTGGCTAGTGCCCAAGAGACCCAGTACTTC. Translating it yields CSADVASAQETQYF.

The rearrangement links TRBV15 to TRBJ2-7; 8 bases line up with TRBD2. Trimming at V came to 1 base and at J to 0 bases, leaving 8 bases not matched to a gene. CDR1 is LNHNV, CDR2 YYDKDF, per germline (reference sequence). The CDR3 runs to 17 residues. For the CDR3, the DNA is TGTGCCACCAGCAGAGGAGGCGGACTAGCCCGCTCCTACGAGCAGTACTTC. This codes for CATSRGGGLARSYEQYF.

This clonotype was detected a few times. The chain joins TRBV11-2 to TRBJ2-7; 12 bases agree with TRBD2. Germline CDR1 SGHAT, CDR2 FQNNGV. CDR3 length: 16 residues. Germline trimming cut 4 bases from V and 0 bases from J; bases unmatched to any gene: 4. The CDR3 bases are TGTGCCAGCAGCTCTCTGACTAGCGGGAGCTCCTACGAGCAGTACTTC. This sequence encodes CASSSLTSGSSYEQYF. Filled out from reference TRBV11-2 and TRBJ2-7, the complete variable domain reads EAGVAQSPRYKIIEKRQSVAFWCNPISGHATLYWYQQILGQGPKLLIQFQNNGVVDDSQLPKDRFSAERLKGVDSTLKIQPAKLEDSAVYLCASSSLTSGSSYEQYFGPGTRLTVT.

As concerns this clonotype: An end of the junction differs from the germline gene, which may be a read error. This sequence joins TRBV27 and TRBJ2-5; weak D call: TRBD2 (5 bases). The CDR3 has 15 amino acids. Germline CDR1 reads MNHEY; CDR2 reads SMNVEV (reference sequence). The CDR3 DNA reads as TGTGCCAGCAGTTTATCGGCGCTGGTCGGGGAGACACAGTACTTC. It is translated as CASSLSALVGETQYF.

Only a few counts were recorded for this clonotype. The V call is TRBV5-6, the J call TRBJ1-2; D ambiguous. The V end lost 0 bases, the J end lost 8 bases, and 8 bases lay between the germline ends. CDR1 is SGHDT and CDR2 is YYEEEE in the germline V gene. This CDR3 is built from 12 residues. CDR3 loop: CASSLAREGYTF. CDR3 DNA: TGTGCCAGCAGCTTGGCACGGGAGGGCTACACCTTC.

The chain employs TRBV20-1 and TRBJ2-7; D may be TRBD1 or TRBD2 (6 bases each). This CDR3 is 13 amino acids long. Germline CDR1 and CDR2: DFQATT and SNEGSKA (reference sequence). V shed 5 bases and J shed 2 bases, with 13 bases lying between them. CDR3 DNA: TGCAGTGCTGGGTCAGGGGAGGCCTACGAGCAGTACTTC. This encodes CSAGSGEAYEQYF.

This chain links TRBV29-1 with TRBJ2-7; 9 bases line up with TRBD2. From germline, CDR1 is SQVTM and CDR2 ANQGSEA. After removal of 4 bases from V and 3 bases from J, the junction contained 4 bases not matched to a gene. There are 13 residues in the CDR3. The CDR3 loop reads CSVAAGGGYEQYF. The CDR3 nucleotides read TGCAGCGTTGCGGCGGGGGGGGGCTACGAGCAGTACTTC.

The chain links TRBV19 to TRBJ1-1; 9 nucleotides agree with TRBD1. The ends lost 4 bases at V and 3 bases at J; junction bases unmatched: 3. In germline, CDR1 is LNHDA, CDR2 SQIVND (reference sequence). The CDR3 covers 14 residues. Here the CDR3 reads CASSNDRGYTEAFF. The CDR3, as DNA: TGTGCCAGTAGTAACGACAGGGGGTACACTGAAGCTTTCTTT.

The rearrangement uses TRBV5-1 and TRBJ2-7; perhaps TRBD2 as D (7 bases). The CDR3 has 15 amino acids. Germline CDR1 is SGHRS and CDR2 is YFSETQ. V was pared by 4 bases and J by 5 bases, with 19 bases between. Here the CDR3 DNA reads TGCGCCAGCAGCGGGGGGGGCCCCCTTATCAACGAGCAGTACTTC. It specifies CASSGGGPLINEQYF.

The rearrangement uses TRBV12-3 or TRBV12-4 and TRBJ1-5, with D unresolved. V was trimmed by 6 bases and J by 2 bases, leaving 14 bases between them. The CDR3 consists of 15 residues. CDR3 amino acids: CASSLVSAGNQPQHF. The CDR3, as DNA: TGTGCCAGCAGCCTGGTCAGCGCGGGCAATCAGCCCCAGCATTTT.

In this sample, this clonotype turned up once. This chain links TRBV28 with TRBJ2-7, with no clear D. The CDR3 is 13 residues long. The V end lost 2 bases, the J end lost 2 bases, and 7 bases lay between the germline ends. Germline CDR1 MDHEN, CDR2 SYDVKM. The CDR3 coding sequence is TGTGCCAGCAGTTTAGCAGAAACCTACGAGCAGTACTTC. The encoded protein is CASSLAETYEQYF.

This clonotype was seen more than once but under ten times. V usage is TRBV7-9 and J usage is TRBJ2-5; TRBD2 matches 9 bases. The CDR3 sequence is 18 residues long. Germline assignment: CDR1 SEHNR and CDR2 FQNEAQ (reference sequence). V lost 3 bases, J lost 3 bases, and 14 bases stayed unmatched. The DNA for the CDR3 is TGTGCCAGCAGCTTGTATCCCCGACGCGGGGGGGCCGAAGAGACCCAGTACTTC. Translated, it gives CASSLYPRRGGAEETQYF.

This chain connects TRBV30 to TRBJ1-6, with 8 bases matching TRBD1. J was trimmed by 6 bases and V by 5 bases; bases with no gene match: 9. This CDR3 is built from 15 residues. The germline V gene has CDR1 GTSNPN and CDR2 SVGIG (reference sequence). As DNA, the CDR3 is TGTGCCTGGGTAGCAGGGGGCTGGGGTAATTCACCCCTCCACTTT. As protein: CAWVAGGWGNSPLHF.

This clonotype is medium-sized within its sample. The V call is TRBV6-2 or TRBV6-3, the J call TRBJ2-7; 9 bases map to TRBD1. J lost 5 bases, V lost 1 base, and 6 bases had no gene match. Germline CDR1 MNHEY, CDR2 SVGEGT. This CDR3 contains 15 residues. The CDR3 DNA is TGTGCCAGCAGTTACTATGGACAGGGGTACGACGAGCAGTACTTC. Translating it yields CASSYYGQGYDEQYF.

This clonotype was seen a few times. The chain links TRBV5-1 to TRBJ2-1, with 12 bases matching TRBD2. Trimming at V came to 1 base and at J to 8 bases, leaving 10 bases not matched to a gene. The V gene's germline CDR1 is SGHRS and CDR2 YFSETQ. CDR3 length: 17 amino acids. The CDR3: CASSLSLAGGTRDEQFF. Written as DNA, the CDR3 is TGCGCCAGCAGCTTGAGTCTAGCGGGAGGGACACGCGATGAGCAGTTCTTC. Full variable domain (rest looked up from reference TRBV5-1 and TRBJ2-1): KAGVTQTPRYLIKTRGQQVTLSCSPISGHRSVSWYQQTPGQGLQFLFEYFSETQRNKGNFPGRFSGRQFSNSRSEMNVSTLELGDSALYLCASSLSLAGGTRDEQFFGPGTRLTVL.

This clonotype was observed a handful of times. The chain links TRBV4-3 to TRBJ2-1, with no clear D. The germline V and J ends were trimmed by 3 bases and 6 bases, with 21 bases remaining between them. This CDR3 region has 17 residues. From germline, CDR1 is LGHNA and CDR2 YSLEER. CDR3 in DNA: TGCGCCAGCAGCCACTCCAGCGTTTTAGTGTCGGCCAATGAGCAGTTCTTC. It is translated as CASSHSSVLVSANEQFF.

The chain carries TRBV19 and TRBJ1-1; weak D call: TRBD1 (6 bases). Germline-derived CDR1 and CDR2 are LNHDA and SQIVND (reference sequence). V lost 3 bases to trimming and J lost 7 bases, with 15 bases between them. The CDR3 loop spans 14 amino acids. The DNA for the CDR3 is TGTGCCAGTAGTATTTCCCGGGGGGCCATTGAAGCTTTCTTT. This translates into CASSISRGAIEAFF.

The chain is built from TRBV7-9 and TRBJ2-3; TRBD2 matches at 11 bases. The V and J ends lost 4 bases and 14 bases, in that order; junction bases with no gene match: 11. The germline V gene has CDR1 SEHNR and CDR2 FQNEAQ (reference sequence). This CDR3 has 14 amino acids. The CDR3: CASSSLLAGAGPYF. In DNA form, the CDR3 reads TGTGCCAGCAGCTCGCTACTAGCGGGGGCGGGGCCGTATTTT. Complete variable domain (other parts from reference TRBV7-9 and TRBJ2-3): DTGVSQNPRHKITKRGQNVTFRCDPISEHNRLYWYRQTLGQGPEFLTYFQNEAQLEKSRLLSDRFSAERPKGSFSTLEIQRTEQGDSAMYLCASSSLLAGAGPYFGPGTRLTVL.

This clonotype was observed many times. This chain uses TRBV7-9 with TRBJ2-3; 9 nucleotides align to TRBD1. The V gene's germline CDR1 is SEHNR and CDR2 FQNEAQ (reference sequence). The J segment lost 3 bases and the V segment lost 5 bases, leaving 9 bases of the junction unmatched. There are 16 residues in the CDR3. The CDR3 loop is CASSRGDREWTDTQYF. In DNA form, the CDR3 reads TGTGCCAGCAGCCGAGGGGACAGGGAGTGGACAGATACGCAGTATTTT.